This TCR beta chain was sequenced during a study of cytomegalovirus exposure and HLA in healthy donors. Primers: 60 Vbeta forward and 13 Jbeta reverse. Sequencing was performed with immunoSEQ multiplex PCR; in TCRdb, only in-frame clones are kept and a portion is missing. Altogether roughly 89,000 clones are present, 80% being singletons, with the ten largest covering around 2%. The CDR3 covers 16 residues. Study-level points and caveats: Later findings reportedly placed an Asian-associated ancestry cluster below the approximately 670-donor mean for N-insertions.

As for this clone: The antigen is undetermined.

Sequenced: PBMCs. V is TRBV21-1 and J is TRBJ1-2. TRBV21-1 is deemed a pseudogene. This TCR was recovered from a young man in good health and CMV-seronegative. In nucleotides, the CDR3 is TGTGCCAGCCTTAACCCCTTATCGGGGGGCCTGTGTGGCTACACCTTC. Translating gives CASLNPLSGGLCGYTF.